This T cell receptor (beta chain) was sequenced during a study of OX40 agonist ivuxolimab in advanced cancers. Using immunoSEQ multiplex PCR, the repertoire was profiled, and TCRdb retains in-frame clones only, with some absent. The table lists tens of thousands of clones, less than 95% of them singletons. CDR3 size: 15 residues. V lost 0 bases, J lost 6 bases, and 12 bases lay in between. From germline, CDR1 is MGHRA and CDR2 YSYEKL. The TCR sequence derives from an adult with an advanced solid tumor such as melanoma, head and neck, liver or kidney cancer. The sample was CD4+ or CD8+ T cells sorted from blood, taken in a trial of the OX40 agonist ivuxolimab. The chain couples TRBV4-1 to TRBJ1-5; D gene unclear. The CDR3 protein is CASSQDSGLGQPQHF. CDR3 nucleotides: TGCGCCAGCAGCCAAGATTCGGGTCTGGGTCAGCCCCAGCATTTT.